These 11 T cell receptor beta chains came from one sample sequenced in a study of cytomegalovirus exposure and HLA in healthy donors. Only in-frame clones appear in the TCRdb table, and some are missing; sequencing was by immunoSEQ multiplex PCR. The sample includes 220,000 or so clones, about 90% of them seen just once. Source material: PBMCs. These receptors all come from a woman aged 18 to 35 in good health and CMV-seronegative.

This clone showed up just a few times. V and J are TRBV6-1 and TRBJ1-2; 7 bases map to TRBD1. The CDR3 is made up of 13 amino acids. From germline, CDR1 is MNHNS and CDR2 SASEGT. J lost 7 bases, V lost 6 bases, and 8 bases had no gene match. The chain's CDR3 is CASSLTGDGGYTF. The CDR3, as DNA: TGTGCCAGCAGCTTAACAGGGGACGGTGGCTACACCTTC.

This clone was seen once. The CDR3 nucleotides read TGTGCCAGCAGCTTTGGACTAGCGGGGGGGCCGAGGTATGAGCAGTTCTTC. The encoded protein is CASSFGLAGGPRYEQFF. The chain couples TRBV11-2 to TRBJ2-1, with 15 bases lining up with TRBD2. Per the germline V gene, CDR1 is SGHAT and CDR2 is FQNNGV. The ends lost 3 bases at V and 8 bases at J; junction bases unmatched: 8. The CDR3 runs to 17 residues.

The chain links TRBV27 to TRBJ2-1, with 8 bases that match TRBD2. The V gene's germline CDR1 is MNHEY and CDR2 SMNVEV (reference sequence). The CDR3 covers 17 residues. V was clipped by 4 bases and J by 0 bases; unmatched bases: 8. CDR3 protein: CASSSRGGRSSYNEQFF. The CDR3 nucleotides read TGTGCCAGCAGTTCCCGGGGGGGGAGATCCTCCTACAATGAGCAGTTCTTC.

The rearrangement uses TRBV7-3 and TRBJ2-7; a weak D match, TRBD2 (7 bases). Trimming shortened V by 3 bases and J by 4 bases, and 16 bases separated the two germline ends. Germline V gives CDR1 SGHTA, CDR2 FQGTGA. This CDR3 region has 15 residues. The CDR3 coding sequence is TGTGCCAGCAGCTTCGTGGGAGGGACATCTTACGAGCAGTACTTC. This gives the protein CASSFVGGTSYEQYF.

The rearrangement links TRBV6-5 to TRBJ1-1; maybe TRBD1 (6 bases). V lost 6 bases and J lost 8, with 13 bases in between. CDR3 length: 12 residues. The germline gives CDR1 MNHEY, CDR2 SVGAGI. In DNA, the CDR3 is TGTGCCAGCAGCCCATTGGGGGCGGAAGCTTTCTTT. It yields the protein CASSPLGAEAFF.

The chain joins TRBV5-1 to TRBJ1-2; unclear D gene. Germline V gene lookup returns CDR1 SGHRS and CDR2 YFSETQ. The CDR3 is 13 residues long. V lost 4 bases, J lost 8 bases, and 15 bases lay in between. The CDR3 region has the DNA TGCGCCAGCAGCCCGCCCGCGTTAGAAGGCTACACCTTC. Translated, it gives CASSPPALEGYTF.

This chain connects TRBV6-4 to TRBJ2-2; 9 bases match TRBD2. Germline V gives CDR1 MRHNA, CDR2 SNTAGT. The CDR3 consists of 14 residues. J lost 4 bases, V lost 9 bases, and 6 bases had no gene match. As DNA, the CDR3 is TGTGCCAGTAGATCTAGCGGGATCACCGGGGAGCTGTTTTTT. Translated: CASRSSGITGELFF.

The chain is built from TRBV29-1 and TRBJ1-1, with TRBD1 identical over 7 bases. With 2 bases clipped from V and 3 bases from J, the junction kept 6 bases outside the gene matches. The germline V gene encodes CDR1 SQVTM and CDR2 ANQGSEA. The CDR3 sequence is 14 residues long. The CDR3 DNA follows: TGCAGCGTTGAAAAGGGACAGTGGGACACTGAAGCTTTCTTT. This encodes CSVEKGQWDTEAFF.

This chain links TRBV19 with TRBJ1-5, with D uncertain. V shed 3 bases and J shed 0 bases, with 9 bases lying between them. The CDR3 is 15 residues long. The germline CDR1 and CDR2 sequences are LNHDA and SQIVND (reference sequence). CDR3 in amino acids: CASSIGSYSNQPQHF. CDR3 nucleotide sequence: TGTGCCAGTAGTATTGGGAGTTATAGCAATCAGCCCCAGCATTTT.

The chain has TRBV10-3 and TRBJ1-2; D is perhaps TRBD1 (6 bases). Germline values: CDR1 ENHRY, CDR2 SYGVKD. Deletions cut 7 bases from V and 0 bases from J, with 12 bases between. The CDR3 sequence is 14 residues long. The CDR3 nucleotides are TGTGCCATCAACAACAGGGAGACTAACTATGGCTACACCTTC. Translation gives CAINNRETNYGYTF.

V and J are TRBV20-1 and TRBJ2-7; D uncertain. Germline CDR1 and CDR2: DFQATT and SNEGSKA (reference sequence). The CDR3 contains 11 residues. Trimming cost V 2 bases and J 5 bases, with 7 bases left between them. This CDR3 is CSARFLDEQYF. In DNA, the CDR3 is TGCAGTGCTAGATTTCTTGACGAGCAGTACTTC.